This entry lists 11 T cell receptor beta chains sequenced from one sample in a study of identical twins. TCRdb used MiXCR to reprocess the 5' RACE reads, holding one entry per CDR3 protein. The table records about 720,000 distinct CDR3 sequences, approximately 9% of them present only once. These records were also assigned to another study, of yellow fever vaccine responses in identical twins.

Sequencing was carried out using PBMCs. Receptors originate from a woman younger than 35 in good health.

There are a few counts of this clonotype. CDR3 sequence: CASSFRASGKQETQYF. CDR3 DNA: TGTGCCAGCAGCTTCAGGGCTAGCGGTAAACAAGAGACCCAGTACTTC. This rearrangement joins TRBV7-9 to TRBJ2-5, with TRBD2 matching over 7 bases. Unmatched junction bases numbered 9, after V lost 3 bases and J lost 2 bases. Germline CDR1 reads SEHNR; CDR2 reads FQNEAQ (reference sequence). This CDR3 has 16 residues. The full variable domain, in which reference TRBV7-9 and TRBJ2-5 provide the parts outside the CDR3, is DTGVSQNPRHKITKRGQNVTFRCDPISEHNRLYWYRQTLGQGPEFLTYFQNEAQLEKSRLLSDRFSAERPKGSFSTLEIQRTEQGDSAMYLCASSFRASGKQETQYFGPGTRLLVL.

This clonotype was found a few times. V and J are TRBV7-9 and TRBJ2-2; no definite D call. V dropped 3 bases and J dropped 4 bases, with 9 bases sitting between them. The CDR3 is 14 amino acids. Germline assignment: CDR1 SEHNR and CDR2 FQNEAQ (reference sequence). The CDR3 nucleotides read TGTGCCAGCAGCTTTGACTCGTCCACCGGGGAGCTGTTTTTT. Translating gives CASSFDSSTGELFF. Full variable domain (rest looked up from reference TRBV7-9 and TRBJ2-2): DTGVSQNPRHKITKRGQNVTFRCDPISEHNRLYWYRQTLGQGPEFLTYFQNEAQLEKSRLLSDRFSAERPKGSFSTLEIQRTEQGDSAMYLCASSFDSSTGELFFGEGSRLTVL.

V usage is TRBV3-1 and J usage is TRBJ2-2; maybe TRBD2 (5 bases). CDR3 length equals 16 residues. CDR1 and CDR2 from the germline V gene are LGHDT and YNNKEL (reference sequence). Trimming removed 2 bases from V and 2 bases from J, with 12 bases in between. The CDR3 DNA is TGTGCCAGCAGCCAACCTGGGCGGGCAAACACCGGGGAGCTGTTTTTT. Residues: CASSQPGRANTGELFF.

This clonotype was seen a handful of times. The chain carries TRBV20-1 and TRBJ2-1; no clear D. Germline V gives CDR1 DFQATT, CDR2 SNEGSKA (reference sequence). This CDR3 is built from 14 residues. V was trimmed by 7 bases and J by 0 bases, leaving 13 bases between them. The DNA of the CDR3 is TGCAGTGTCGCCCACGGATCCTCCTACAATGAGCAGTTCTTC. Its protein is CSVAHGSSYNEQFF.

The V and J genes are TRBV5-1 and TRBJ2-1; no definite D call. Looked up from germline, CDR1 is SGHRS and CDR2 is YFSETQ. The length of the CDR3 is 12 residues. Trimming removed 4 bases at V and 8 bases at J, with 10 bases between. The CDR3 region has the DNA TGCGCCAGCAGCCTGGCAGCCTATGAGCAGTTCTTC. It translates to CASSLAAYEQFF.

This chain connects TRBV11-2 to TRBJ2-7, with D possibly matching TRBD2 (7 bases). Germline loops: CDR1 SGHAT, CDR2 FQNNGV. The CDR3 consists of 15 residues. Trimming stripped 5 bases from V and 2 bases from J, with 16 bases between. In DNA form, the CDR3 reads TGTGCCAGCAGCAAAGAGGGGGGGACCACCTACGAGCAGTACTTC. Its protein product is CASSKEGGTTYEQYF.

This clonotype occurred many times. V and J are TRBV2 and TRBJ2-7; D possibly corresponds to TRBD1 (6 bases). The CDR3 has 12 residues. The V gene's germline CDR1 is SNHLY and CDR2 FYNNEI. Between the trimmed V and J ends, which lost 6 bases and 3 bases, there was a span of 9 bases. Here the CDR3 reads CASSEGDYEQYF. CDR3 DNA: TGTGCCAGCAGCGAGGGGGACTACGAGCAGTACTTC.

The chain employs TRBV5-1 and TRBJ2-3; TRBD2 matches at 9 bases. This CDR3 contains 15 residues. Germline CDR1 is SGHRS and CDR2 is YFSETQ. V dropped 4 bases and J dropped 7; count of bases not matched to a gene: 10. The chain's CDR3 is CASSPSSGAQNTQYF. The CDR3 bases are TGCGCCAGCAGCCCGTCTAGCGGGGCCCAAAATACGCAGTATTTT.

This clonotype was seen repeatedly, ten times or more. This chain uses TRBV4-3 with TRBJ2-2; D call uncertain. The ends were cut back, 1 base at V and 2 bases at J, with 14 bases in the middle. The CDR3 has 17 amino acids. From germline, CDR1 is LGHNA and CDR2 YSLEER. The chain's CDR3 is CASSQAGQAINTGELFF. The CDR3 DNA follows: TGCGCCAGCAGCCAAGCCGGCCAGGCAATCAACACCGGGGAGCTGTTTTTT.

This chain links TRBV29-1 with TRBJ2-1, with no clear D. The CDR3 runs 16 residues. Germline loops: CDR1 SQVTM, CDR2 ANQGSEA. V was pared by 1 base and J by 0 bases, with 13 bases between. The CDR3 spells CSVEVTPLSSYNEQFF. CDR3 bases: TGCAGCGTTGAAGTGACGCCGCTAAGCTCCTACAATGAGCAGTTCTTC.

The rearrangement links TRBV21-1 to TRBJ2-6. TRBV21-1 is listed as a pseudogene. The CDR3 has 16 residues. For the CDR3, the DNA is TGTGCCAGCAGCAAAGTCTCGAGCTCTGGGGCCAACGTCCTGACTTTC. Translating it yields CASSKVSSSGANVLTF.